This T cell receptor (beta chain) was sequenced in a study of identical twins. A remark on this clonotype: Its antigen is not identified. At one end, the junction sequence differs from germline, possibly due to a read error.

Overall study results and limits: Memory repertoires lacked the insertion deficit that abundant cord blood beta clonotypes showed. When twins shared out-of-frame alpha sequences, those sequences had excess low generation probability.

The germline V gene encodes CDR1 DFQATT and CDR2 SNEGSKA (reference sequence). The CDR3 sequence is 16 residues long. Unique molecular identifiers were present on the cDNA, which also gained a universal primer site by template switching. MiXCR, run by TCRdb on the 5' RACE reads, gives a single entry per CDR3 protein. The data hold around 1.7 million distinct CDR3 sequences, with about 32% observed a single time. The sequence was obtained from a newborn girl in good health. Sequenced: cord blood. The chain recombines TRBV20-1 with TRBJ1-6; maybe TRBD1 (5 bases). CDR3 amino acids: CSARAGRGSYNSPPHF. The CDR3 nucleotides are TGCAGTGCTAGAGCAGGGCGGGGCTCCTATAATTCACCCCCCCACTTT.